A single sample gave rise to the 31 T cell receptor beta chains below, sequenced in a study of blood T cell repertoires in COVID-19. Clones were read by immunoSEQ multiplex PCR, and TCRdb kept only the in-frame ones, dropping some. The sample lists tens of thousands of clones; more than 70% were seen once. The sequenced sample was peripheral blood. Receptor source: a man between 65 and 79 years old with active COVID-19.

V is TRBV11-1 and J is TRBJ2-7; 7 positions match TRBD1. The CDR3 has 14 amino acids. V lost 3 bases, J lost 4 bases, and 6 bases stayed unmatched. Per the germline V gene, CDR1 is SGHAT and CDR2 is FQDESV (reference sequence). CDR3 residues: CASSLYRGRYEQYF. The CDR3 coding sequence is TGTGCCAGCAGCTTGTACAGGGGTAGGTACGAGCAGTACTTC.

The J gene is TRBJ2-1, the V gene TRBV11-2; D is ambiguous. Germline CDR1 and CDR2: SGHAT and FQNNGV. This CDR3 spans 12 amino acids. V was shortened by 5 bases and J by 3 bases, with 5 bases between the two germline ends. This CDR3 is CASSTGYNEQFF. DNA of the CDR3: TGTGCCAGCAGCACCGGCTACAATGAGCAGTTCTTC. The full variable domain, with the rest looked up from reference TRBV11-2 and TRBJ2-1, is EAGVAQSPRYKIIEKRQSVAFWCNPISGHATLYWYQQILGQGPKLLIQFQNNGVVDDSQLPKDRFSAERLKGVDSTLKIQPAKLEDSAVYLCASSTGYNEQFFGPGTRLTVL.

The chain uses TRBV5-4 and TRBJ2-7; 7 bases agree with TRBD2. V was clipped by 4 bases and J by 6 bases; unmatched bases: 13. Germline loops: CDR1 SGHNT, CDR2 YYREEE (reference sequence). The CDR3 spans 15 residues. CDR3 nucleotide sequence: TGTGCCAGCAGCCCAGGCGGGGGAGGGCAAGTCGAGCAGTACTTC. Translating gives CASSPGGGGQVEQYF.

CDR3 nucleotides: TGTGCCAGCAGCCACCCCGGGACAGGGGGATATAGAAATTCACCCCTCCACTTT. Protein product: CASSHPGTGGYRNSPLHF. V usage is TRBV3-1 (or the pseudogene TRBV3-2) and J usage is TRBJ1-6; 11 bases match TRBD1. Per germline, CDR1 LGHDT and CDR2 YNNKEL (reference sequence). The CDR3 has 18 amino acids. Losses at the gene ends were 3 bases for V and 7 bases for J; bases not matched to a gene: 11.

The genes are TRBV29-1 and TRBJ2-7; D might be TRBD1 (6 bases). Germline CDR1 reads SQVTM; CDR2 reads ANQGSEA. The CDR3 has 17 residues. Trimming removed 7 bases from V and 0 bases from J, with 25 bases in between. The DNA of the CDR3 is TGCAGCGCCAAAAGGGGACAAGGATTCTCGAGCTCCTACGAGCAGTACTTC. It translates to CSAKRGQGFSSSYEQYF.

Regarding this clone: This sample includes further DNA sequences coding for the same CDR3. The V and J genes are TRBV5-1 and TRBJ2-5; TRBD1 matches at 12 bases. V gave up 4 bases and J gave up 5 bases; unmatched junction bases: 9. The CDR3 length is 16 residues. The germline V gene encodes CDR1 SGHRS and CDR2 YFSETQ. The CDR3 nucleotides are TGCGCCAGCAGCGGAGGGACAGGGGGCTATCAGGAGACCCAGTACTTC. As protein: CASSGGTGGYQETQYF.

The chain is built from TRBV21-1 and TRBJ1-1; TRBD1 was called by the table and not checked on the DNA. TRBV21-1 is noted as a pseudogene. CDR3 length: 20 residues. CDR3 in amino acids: CASSKSTSKYQGARDTEAFF. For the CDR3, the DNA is TGTGCCAGCAGCAAATCCACATCGAAGTATCAGGGGGCGCGGGACACTGAAGCTTTCTTT.

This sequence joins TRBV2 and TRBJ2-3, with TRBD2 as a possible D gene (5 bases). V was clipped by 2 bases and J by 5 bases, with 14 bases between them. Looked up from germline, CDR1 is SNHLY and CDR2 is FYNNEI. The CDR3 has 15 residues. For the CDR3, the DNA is TGTGCCAGCAGTGAACAACTAGGGCCGCGAGATACGCAGTATTTT. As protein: CASSEQLGPRDTQYF.

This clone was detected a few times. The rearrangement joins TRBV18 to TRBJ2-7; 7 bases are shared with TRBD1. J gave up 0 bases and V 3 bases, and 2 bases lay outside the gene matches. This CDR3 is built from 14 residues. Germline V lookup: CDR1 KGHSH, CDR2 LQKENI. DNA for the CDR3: TGTGCCAGCTCACCCCAGGGGGTCTCCTACGAGCAGTACTTC. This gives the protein CASSPQGVSYEQYF.

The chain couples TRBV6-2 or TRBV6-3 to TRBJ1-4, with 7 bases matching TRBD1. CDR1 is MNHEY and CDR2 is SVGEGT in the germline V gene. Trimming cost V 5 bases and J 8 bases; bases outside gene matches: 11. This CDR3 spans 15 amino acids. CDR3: CASSTRQGGDEKLFF. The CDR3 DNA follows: TGTGCCAGCAGTACCCGACAGGGTGGAGACGAAAAACTGTTTTTT.

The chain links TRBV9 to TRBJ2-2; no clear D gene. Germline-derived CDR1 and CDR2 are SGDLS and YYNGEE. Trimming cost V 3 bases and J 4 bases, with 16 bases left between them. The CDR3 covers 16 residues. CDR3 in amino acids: CASSAPYTVSTGELFF. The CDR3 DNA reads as TGTGCCAGCAGCGCACCATATACGGTCTCCACCGGGGAGCTGTTTTTT. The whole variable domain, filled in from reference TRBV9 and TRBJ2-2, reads DSGVTQTPKHLITATGQRVTLRCSPRSGDLSVYWYQQSLDQGLQFLIQYYNGEERAKGNILERFSAQQFPDLHSELNLSSLELGDSALYFCASSAPYTVSTGELFFGEGSRLTVL.

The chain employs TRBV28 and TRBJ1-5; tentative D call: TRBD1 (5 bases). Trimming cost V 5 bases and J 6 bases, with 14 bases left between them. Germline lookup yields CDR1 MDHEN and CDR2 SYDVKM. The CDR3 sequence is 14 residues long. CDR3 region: CASSGSQGTQPQHF. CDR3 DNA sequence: TGTGCCAGCAGTGGCTCCCAGGGTACTCAGCCCCAGCATTTT.

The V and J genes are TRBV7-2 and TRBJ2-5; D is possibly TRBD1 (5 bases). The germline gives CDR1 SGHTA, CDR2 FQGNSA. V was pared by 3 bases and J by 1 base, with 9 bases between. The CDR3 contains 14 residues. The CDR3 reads CASSFSRGQETQYF. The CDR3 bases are TGTGCCAGCAGCTTCTCTAGGGGCCAAGAGACCCAGTACTTC.

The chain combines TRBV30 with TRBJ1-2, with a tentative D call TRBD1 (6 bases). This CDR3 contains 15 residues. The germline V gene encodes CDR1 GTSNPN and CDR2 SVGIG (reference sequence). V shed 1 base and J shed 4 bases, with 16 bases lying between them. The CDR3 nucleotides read TGTGCCTGGAGTGACTTAACAGGGTCAGGCTATGGCTACACCTTC. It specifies CAWSDLTGSGYGYTF. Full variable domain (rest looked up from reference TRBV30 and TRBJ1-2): SQTIHQWPATLVQPVGSPLSLECTVEGTSNPNLYWYRQAAGRGLQLLFYSVGIGQISSEVPQNLSASRPQDRQFILSSKKLLLSDSGFYLCAWSDLTGSGYGYTFGSGTRLTVV.

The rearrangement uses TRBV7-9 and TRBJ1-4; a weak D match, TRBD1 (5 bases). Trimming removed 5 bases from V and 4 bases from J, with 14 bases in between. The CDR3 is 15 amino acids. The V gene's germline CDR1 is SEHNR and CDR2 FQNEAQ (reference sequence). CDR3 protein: CASSRDGHRNEKLFF. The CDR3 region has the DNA TGTGCCAGCAGCCGCGACGGACATCGTAATGAAAAACTGTTTTTT.

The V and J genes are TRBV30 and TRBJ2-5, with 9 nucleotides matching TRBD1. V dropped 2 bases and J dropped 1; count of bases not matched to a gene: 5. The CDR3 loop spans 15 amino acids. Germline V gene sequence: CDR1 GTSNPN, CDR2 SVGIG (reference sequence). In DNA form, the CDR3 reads TGTGCCTGGAGTCCCACAGGGGGCCTCCAAGAGACCCAGTACTTC. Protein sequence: CAWSPTGGLQETQYF.

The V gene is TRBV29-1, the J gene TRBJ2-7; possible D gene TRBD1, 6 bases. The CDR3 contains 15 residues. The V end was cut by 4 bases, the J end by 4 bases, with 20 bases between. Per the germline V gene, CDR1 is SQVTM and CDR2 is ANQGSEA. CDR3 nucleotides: TGCAGCGTTGTTTCCCCCGGGACACTTCAATACGAGCAGTACTTC. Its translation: CSVVSPGTLQYEQYF.

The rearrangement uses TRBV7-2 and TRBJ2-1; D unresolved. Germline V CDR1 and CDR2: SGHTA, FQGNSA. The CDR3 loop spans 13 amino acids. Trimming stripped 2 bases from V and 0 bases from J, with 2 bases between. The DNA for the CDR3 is TGTGCCAGCAGCTTATACTCCTACAATGAGCAGTTCTTC. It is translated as CASSLYSYNEQFF.

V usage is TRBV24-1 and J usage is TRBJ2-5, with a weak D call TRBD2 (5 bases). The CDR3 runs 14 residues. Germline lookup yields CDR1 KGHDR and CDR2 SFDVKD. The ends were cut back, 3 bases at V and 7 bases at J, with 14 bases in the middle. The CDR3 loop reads CATSDGQLRGTQYF. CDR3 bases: TGTGCCACCAGTGATGGCCAGCTACGGGGGACCCAGTACTTC.

Here the CDR3 reads CASSGQGPTGELFF. The CDR3 nucleotides are TGTGCCAGCAGTGGACAGGGCCCGACCGGGGAGCTGTTTTTT. This chain links TRBV28 with TRBJ2-2, with 8 bases that match TRBD1. Trimming cost V 5 bases and J 5 bases; bases outside gene matches: 4. Germline CDR1 reads MDHEN; CDR2 reads SYDVKM. The CDR3 extends over 14 amino acids.

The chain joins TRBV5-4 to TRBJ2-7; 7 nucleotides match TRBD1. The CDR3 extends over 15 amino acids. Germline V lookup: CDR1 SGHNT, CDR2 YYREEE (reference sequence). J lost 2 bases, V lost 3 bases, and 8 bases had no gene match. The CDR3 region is CASSSETGMAYEQYF. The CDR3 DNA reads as TGTGCCAGCAGCTCGGAGACAGGGATGGCCTACGAGCAGTACTTC.

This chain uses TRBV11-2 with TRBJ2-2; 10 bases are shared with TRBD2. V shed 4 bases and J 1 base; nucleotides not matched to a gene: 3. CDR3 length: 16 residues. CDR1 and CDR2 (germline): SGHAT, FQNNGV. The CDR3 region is CASSSGLAVNTGELFF. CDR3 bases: TGTGCCAGCAGCTCTGGACTAGCGGTGAACACCGGGGAGCTGTTTTTT.

CDR3 DNA: TGTGCCAGCAGTCCCGCCGGCAGGCCTAGCACAGATACGCAGTATTTT. This translates into CASSPAGRPSTDTQYF. The chain combines TRBV5-6 with TRBJ2-3; D uncertain. The V end was cut by 5 bases, the J end by 0 bases, with 16 bases between. Germline lookup yields CDR1 SGHDT and CDR2 YYEEEE. The length of the CDR3 is 16 residues.

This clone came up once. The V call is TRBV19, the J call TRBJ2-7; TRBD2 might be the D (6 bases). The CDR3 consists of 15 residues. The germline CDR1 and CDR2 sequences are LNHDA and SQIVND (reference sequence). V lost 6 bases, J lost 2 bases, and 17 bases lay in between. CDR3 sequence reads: CASRSVGTDAYEQYF. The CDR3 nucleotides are TGTGCCAGTAGGAGCGTAGGGACTGATGCCTACGAGCAGTACTTC.

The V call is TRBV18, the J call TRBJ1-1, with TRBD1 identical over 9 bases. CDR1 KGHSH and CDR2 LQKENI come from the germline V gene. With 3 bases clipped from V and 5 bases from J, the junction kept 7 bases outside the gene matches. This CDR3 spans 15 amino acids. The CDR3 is CASSPLGQGRTEAFF. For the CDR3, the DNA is TGTGCCAGCTCACCCTTAGGACAGGGGAGGACTGAAGCTTTCTTT.

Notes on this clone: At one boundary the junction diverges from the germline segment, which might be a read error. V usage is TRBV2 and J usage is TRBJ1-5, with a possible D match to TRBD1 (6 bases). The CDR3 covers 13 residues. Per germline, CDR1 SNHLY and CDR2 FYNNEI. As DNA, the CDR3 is TGTGCCAGCACCCGACAGGAGAATCGGCCCCAGCATTTT. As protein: CASTRQENRPQHF.

CDR3 nucleotides: TGTGCCAGTAGTATAACCCCGGGGAGCTATGGCTACACCTTC. It encodes CASSITPGSYGYTF. The chain is built from TRBV19 and TRBJ1-2; no clear D. CDR1 LNHDA and CDR2 SQIVND come from the germline V gene (reference sequence). V dropped 2 bases and J dropped 4 bases, with 11 bases sitting between them. The CDR3 length is 14 residues.

The CDR3 here is CASGRQRANYGYTF. In DNA, the CDR3 is TGTGCCAGCGGCCGACAGAGAGCTAACTATGGCTACACCTTC. V usage is TRBV6-2 or TRBV6-3 and J usage is TRBJ1-2; perhaps TRBD1 as D (5 bases). The germline V gene encodes CDR1 MNHEY and CDR2 SVGEGT. This CDR3 spans 14 amino acids. Trimming stripped 8 bases from V and 0 bases from J, with 13 bases between.

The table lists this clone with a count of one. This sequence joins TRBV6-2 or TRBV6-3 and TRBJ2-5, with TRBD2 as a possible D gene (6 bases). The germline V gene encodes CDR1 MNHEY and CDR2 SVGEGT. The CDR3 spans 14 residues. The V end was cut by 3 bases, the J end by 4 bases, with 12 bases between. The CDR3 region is CASSYVSGRETQYF. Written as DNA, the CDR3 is TGTGCCAGCAGTTATGTTTCCGGGAGAGAGACCCAGTACTTC.

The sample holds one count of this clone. The CDR3 loop reads CASSYWTGLRNQPQHF. The CDR3 region has the DNA TGTGCCAGCAGTTACTGGACAGGGCTGCGCAATCAGCCCCAGCATTTT. The gene calls are TRBV6-6 and TRBJ1-5, with 8 bases aligning to TRBD1. CDR3 length equals 16 residues. Germline V CDR1 and CDR2: MNHNY, SVGAGI (reference sequence). V shed 1 base and J 2 bases; nucleotides not matched to a gene: 4.

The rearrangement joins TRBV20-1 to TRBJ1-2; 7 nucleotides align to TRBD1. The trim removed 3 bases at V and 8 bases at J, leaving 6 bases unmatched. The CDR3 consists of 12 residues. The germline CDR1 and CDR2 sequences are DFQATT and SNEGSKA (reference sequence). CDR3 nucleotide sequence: TGCAGTGCTAGTGGACAGGTTGGAGGCTACACCTTC. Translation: CSASGQVGGYTF.